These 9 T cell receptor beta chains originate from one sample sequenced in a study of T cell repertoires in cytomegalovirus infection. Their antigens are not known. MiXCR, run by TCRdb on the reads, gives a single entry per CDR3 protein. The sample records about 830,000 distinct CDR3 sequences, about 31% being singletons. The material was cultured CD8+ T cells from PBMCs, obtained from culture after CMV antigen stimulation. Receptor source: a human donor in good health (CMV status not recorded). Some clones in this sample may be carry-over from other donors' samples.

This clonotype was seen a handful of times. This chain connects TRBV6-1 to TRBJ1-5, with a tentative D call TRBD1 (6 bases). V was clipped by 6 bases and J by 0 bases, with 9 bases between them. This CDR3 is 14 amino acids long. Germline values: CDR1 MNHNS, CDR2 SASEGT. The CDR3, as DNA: TGTGCCAGCAGGGACAGTCGTAGCAATCAGCCCCAGCATTTT. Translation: CASRDSRSNQPQHF.

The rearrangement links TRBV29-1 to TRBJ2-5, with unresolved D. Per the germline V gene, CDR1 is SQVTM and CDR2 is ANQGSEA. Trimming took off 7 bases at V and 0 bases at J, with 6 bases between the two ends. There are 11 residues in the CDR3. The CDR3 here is CSAAYQETQYF. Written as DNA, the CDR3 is TGCAGCGCTGCTTACCAAGAGACCCAGTACTTC.

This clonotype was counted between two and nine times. The DNA for the CDR3 is TGCGCCAGCAGCCAAGGGGAGCGGAATGAGCAGTTCTTC. It specifies CASSQGERNEQFF. The chain uses TRBV4-1 and TRBJ2-1, with D maybe TRBD2 (5 bases). Deletions cut 1 base from V and 7 bases from J, with 8 bases between. Germline assignment: CDR1 MGHRA and CDR2 YSYEKL. The CDR3 contains 13 residues.

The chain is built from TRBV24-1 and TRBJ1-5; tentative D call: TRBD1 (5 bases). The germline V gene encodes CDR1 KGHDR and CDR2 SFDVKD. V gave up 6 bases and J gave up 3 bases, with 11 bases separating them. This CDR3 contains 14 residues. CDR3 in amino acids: CATSTKGSNQPQHF. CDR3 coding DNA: TGTGCCACCAGTACGAAGGGGTCCAATCAGCCCCAGCATTTT.

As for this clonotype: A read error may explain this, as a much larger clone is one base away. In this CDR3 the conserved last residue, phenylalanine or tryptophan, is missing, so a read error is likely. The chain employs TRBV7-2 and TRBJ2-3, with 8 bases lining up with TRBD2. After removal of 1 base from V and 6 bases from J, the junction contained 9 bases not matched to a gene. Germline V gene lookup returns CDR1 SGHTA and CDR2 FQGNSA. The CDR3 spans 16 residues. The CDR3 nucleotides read TGTGCCAGCAGCTTAGTCGGGGGGGCAAATAAGGATACGCAGTATTAT. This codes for CASSLVGGANKDTQYY.

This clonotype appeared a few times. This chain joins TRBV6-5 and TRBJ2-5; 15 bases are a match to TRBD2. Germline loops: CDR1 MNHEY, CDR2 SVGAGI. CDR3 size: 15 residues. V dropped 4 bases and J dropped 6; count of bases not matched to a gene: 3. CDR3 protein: CASSSGTSGGKTQYF. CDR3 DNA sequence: TGTGCCAGCAGTTCCGGGACTAGCGGGGGGAAGACCCAGTACTTC.

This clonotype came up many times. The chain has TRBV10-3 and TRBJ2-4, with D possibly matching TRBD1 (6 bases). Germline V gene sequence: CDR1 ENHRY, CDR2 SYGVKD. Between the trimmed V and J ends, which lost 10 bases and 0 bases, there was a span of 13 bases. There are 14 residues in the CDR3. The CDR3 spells CATGTPLAKNIQYF. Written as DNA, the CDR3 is TGTGCCACCGGGACACCCCTAGCCAAAAACATTCAGTACTTC.

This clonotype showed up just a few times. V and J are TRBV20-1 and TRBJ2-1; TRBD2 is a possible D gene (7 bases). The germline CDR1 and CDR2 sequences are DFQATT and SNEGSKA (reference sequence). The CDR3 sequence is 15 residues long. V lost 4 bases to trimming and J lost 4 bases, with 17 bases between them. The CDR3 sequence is CSATSAGGPYNEQFF. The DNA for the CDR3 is TGCAGTGCTACCAGCGCCGGGGGGCCTTACAATGAGCAGTTCTTC.

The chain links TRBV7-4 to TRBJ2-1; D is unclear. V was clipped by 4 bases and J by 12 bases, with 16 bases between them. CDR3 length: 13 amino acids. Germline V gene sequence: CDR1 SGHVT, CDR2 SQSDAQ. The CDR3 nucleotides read TGTGCCAGCAGCTCGAATTGGGTTGTGGGGCAGTTCTTC. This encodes CASSSNWVVGQFF.